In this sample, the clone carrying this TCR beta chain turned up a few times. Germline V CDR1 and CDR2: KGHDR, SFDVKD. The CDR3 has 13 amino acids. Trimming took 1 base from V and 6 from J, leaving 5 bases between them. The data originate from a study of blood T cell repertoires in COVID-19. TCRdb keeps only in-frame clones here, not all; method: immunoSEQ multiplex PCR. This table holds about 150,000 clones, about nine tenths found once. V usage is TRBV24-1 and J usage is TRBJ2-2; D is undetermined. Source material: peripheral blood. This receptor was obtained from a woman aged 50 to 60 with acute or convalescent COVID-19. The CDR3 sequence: CATSDLTAGELFF. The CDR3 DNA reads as TGTGCCACCAGTGATTTAACGGCCGGGGAGCTGTTTTTT.